This record looks at one T cell receptor (beta chain) sequence and its context. Its cognate antigen is unknown. Each CDR3 protein gets one entry after TCRdb re-called the 5' RACE reads with MiXCR. The sample includes tens of thousands of distinct CDR3 sequences, 25% to 30% of them seen just once. The sample originates from a study of T-cell memory formation after mild COVID-19. The V gene's germline CDR1 is SQVTM and CDR2 ANQGSEA. There are 13 residues in the CDR3. V lost 1 base and J lost 5, with 11 bases in between. Study results and caveats: Pre-infection memory carried some responding clones, suggesting that cross-reactive memory joined.

J is TRBJ1-1 and V is TRBV29-1, with TRBD1 as a possible D gene (5 bases). Sequenced: PBMCs or a T cell subset sorted from them (not recorded which). This TCR was recovered from a young man who had mild COVID-19 (a few samples of this study predate the infection). Cell type and time point are not known. As DNA, the CDR3 is TGCAGCGTTGAAGGGACAAAGGGAACTGAAGCTTTCTTT. Protein: CSVEGTKGTEAFF.